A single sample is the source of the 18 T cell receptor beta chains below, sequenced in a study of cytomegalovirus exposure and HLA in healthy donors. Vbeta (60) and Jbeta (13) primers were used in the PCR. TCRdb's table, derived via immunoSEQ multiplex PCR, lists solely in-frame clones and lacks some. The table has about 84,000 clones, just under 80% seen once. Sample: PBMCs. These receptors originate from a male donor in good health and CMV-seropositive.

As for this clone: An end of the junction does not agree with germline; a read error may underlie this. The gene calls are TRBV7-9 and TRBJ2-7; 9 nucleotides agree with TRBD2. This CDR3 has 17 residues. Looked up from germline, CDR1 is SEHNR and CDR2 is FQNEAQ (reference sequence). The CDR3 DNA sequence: TGTGTCAGCAGCTTAGCGACTAGCGGAGGGAGCTCCTACGAGCAGTACTTC. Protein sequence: CVSSLATSGGSSYEQYF.

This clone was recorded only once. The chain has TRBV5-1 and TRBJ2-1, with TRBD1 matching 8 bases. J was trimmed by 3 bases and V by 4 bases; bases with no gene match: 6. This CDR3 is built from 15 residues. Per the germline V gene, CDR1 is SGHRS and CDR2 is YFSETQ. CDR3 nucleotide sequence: TGCGCCAGCAGCGACAGGGGAATAGACTACAATGAGCAGTTCTTC. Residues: CASSDRGIDYNEQFF.

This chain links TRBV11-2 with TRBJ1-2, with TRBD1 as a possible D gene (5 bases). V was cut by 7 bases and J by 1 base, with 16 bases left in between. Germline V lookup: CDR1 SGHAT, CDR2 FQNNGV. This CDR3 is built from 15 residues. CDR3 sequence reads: CASTRGDGLNYGYTF. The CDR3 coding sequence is TGTGCCAGCACGCGGGGGGACGGACTTAACTATGGCTACACCTTC.

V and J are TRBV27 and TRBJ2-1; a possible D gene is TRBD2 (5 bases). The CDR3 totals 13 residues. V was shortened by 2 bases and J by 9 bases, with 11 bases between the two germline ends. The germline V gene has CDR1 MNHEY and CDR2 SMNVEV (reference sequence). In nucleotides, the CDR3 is TGTGCCAGCAGTTTAGGACTTGGGGTTGAGCAGTTCTTC. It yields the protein CASSLGLGVEQFF.

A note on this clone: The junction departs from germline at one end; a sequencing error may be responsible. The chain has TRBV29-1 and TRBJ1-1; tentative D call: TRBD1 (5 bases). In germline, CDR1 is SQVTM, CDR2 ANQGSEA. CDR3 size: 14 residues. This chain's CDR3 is CRVEDTGTNTEAFF. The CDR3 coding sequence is TGCAGAGTTGAAGATACAGGCACGAACACTGAAGCTTTCTTT.

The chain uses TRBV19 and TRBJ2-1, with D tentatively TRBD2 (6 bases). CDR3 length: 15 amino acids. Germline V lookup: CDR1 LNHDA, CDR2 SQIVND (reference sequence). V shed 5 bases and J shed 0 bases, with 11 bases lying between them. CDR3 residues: CASSATRVSYNEQFF. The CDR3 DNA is TGTGCCAGTAGTGCGACTAGAGTCTCCTACAATGAGCAGTTCTTC.

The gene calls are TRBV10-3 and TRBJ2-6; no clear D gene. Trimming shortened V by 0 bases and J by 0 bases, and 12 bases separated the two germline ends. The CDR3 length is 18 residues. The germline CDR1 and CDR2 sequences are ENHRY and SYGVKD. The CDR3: CAISESSASPSGANVLTF. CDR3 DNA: TGTGCCATCAGTGAGTCGTCAGCGTCCCCCTCTGGGGCCAACGTCCTGACTTTC.

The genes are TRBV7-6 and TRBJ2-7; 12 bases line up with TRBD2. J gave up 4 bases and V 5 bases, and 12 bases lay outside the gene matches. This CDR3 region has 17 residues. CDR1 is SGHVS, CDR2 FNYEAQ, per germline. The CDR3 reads CASSHRDLAGGPYEQYF. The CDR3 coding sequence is TGTGCCAGCAGCCACCGCGACCTAGCGGGAGGGCCTTACGAGCAGTACTTC.

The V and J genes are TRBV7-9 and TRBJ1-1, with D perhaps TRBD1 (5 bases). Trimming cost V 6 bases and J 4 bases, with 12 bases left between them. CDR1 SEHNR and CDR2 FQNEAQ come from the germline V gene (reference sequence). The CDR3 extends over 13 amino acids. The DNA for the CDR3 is TGTGCCAGCAGGACTGGAGGGGTCACTGAAGCTTTCTTT. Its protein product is CASRTGGVTEAFF.

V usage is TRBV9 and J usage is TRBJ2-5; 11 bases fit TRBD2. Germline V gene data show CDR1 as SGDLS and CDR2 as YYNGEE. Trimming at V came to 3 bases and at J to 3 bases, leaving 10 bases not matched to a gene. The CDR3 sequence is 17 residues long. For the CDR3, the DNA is TGTGCCAGCAGCGGAGGGACTAGCGGTACCACCAAAGAGACCCAGTACTTC. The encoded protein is CASSGGTSGTTKETQYF.

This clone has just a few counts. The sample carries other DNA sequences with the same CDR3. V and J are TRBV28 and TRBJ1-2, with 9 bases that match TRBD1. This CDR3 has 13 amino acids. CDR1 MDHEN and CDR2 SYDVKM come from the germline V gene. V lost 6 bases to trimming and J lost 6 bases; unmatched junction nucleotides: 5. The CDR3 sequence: CASRSQGAHGYTF. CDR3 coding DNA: TGTGCCAGCAGATCACAGGGGGCCCATGGCTACACCTTC.

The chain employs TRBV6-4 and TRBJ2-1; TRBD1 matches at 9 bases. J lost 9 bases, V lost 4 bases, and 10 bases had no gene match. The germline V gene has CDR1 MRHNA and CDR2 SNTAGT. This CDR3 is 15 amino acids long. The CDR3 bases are TGTGCCAGCAGTGTTGCCGGGACAGGGAGAGGTGAGCAGTTCTTC. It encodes CASSVAGTGRGEQFF.

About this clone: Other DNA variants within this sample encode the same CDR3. The CDR3 coding sequence is TGTGCCTGGAGCCCCGACAGGCTCTCTGGAAACACCATATATTTT. Protein sequence: CAWSPDRLSGNTIYF. This rearrangement joins TRBV30 to TRBJ1-3; a weak D match, TRBD1 (6 bases). CDR1 is GTSNPN, CDR2 SVGIG, per germline (reference sequence). Trimming removed 3 bases at V and 0 bases at J, with 12 bases between. The CDR3 sequence is 15 residues long.

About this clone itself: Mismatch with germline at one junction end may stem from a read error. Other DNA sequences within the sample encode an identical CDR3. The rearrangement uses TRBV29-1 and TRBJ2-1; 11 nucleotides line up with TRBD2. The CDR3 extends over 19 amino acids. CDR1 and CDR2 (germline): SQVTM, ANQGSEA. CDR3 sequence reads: CSVELPGLAGPSSYNEQFF. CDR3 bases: TGCAGCGTTGAACTCCCCGGACTAGCGGGTCCCAGCTCCTACAACGAGCAGTTCTTC.

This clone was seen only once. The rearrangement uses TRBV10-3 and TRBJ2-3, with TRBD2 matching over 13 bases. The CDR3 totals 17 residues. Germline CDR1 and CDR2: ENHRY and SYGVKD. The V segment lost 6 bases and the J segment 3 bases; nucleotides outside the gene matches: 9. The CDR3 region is CAISDPGLAGITDTQYF. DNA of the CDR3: TGTGCCATCAGCGACCCGGGACTAGCGGGAATTACAGATACGCAGTATTTT.

The CDR3 DNA reads TGTGCCAGCAGTGACTCATTCGGCACCGGGGAGCTGTTTTTT. The encoded protein is CASSDSFGTGELFF. This sequence joins TRBV6-4 and TRBJ2-2; D is unclear. The CDR3 is made up of 14 amino acids. V was clipped by 0 bases and J by 4 bases, with 6 bases between them. Germline CDR1 reads MRHNA; CDR2 reads SNTAGT.

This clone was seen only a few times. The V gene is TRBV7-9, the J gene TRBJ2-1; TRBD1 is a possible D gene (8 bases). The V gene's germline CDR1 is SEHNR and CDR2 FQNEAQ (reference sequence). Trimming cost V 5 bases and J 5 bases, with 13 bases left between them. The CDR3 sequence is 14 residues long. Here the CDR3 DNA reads TGTGCCAGCAGCCTACAGGGGGGGGACAATGAGCAGTTCTTC. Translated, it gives CASSLQGGDNEQFF.

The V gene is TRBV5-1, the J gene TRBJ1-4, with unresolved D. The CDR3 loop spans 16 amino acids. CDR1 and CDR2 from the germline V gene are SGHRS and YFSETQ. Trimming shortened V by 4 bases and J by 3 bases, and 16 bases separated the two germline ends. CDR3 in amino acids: CASSPSGLSANEKLFF. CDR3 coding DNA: TGCGCCAGCAGCCCGTCCGGACTGAGTGCTAATGAAAAACTGTTTTTT.